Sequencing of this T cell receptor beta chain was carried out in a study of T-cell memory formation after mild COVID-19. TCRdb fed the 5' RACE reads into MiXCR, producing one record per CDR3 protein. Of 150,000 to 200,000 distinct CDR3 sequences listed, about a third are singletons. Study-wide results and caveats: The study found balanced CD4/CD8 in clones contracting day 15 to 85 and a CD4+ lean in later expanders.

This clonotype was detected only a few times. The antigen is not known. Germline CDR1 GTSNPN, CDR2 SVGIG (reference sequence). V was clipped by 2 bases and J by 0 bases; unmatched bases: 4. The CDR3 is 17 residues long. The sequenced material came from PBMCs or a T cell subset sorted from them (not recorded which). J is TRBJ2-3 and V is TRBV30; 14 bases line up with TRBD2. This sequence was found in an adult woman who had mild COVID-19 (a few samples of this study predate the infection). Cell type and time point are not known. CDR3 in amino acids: CAWSRTSGGTSTDTQYF. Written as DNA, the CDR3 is TGTGCCTGGAGTCGGACTAGCGGGGGGACTAGCACAGATACGCAGTATTTT.